This T cell receptor (beta chain) appears in the sequencing data of a study of T cell responses to AZD1222 COVID-19 vaccine. Study-wide findings and caveats: White British ancestry dominated among donors, who included more females, and clonal diversity was possibly underestimated. Seropositive at baseline were only 5 or 6 AZD1222 recipients.

Profiling relied on immunoSEQ multiplex PCR, and the TCRdb table lists in-frame clones only, not all of them. The sample yields roughly 80,000 clones, about nine tenths seen once. Pooling covered second doses at about 4 or about 12 weeks. Worth noting for this clone: Its specificity is unknown.

The CDR3 sequence is 11 residues long. V gave up 4 bases and J gave up 3 bases, with 5 bases separating them. Germline lookup yields CDR1 SGHTS and CDR2 YDEGEE. The sample consisted of peripheral blood, taken 28 days after the second AZD1222 dose. V and J are TRBV5-8 and TRBJ2-7; D not certain. This clonotype was sampled from an adult who received the AZD1222 COVID-19 vaccine. The CDR3 loop is CASSQFYEQYF. CDR3 in DNA: TGTGCCAGCAGCCAATTCTACGAGCAGTACTTC.